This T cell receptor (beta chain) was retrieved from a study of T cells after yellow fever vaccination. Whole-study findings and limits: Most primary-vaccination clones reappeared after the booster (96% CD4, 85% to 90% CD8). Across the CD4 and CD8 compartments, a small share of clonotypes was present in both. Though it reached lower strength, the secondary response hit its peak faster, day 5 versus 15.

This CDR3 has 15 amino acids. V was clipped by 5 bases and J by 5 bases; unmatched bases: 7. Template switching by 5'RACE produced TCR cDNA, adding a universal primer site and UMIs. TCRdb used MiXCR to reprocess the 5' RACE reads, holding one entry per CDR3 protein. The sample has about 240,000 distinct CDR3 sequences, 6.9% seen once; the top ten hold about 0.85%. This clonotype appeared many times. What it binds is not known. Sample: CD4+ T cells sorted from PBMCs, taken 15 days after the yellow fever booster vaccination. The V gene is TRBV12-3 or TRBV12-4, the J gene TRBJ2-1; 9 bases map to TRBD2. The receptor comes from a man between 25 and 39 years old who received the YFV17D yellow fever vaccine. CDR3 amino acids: CASSPLTSGNNEQFF. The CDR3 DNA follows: TGTGCCAGCAGTCCCCTGACTAGCGGTAACAATGAGCAGTTCTTC.